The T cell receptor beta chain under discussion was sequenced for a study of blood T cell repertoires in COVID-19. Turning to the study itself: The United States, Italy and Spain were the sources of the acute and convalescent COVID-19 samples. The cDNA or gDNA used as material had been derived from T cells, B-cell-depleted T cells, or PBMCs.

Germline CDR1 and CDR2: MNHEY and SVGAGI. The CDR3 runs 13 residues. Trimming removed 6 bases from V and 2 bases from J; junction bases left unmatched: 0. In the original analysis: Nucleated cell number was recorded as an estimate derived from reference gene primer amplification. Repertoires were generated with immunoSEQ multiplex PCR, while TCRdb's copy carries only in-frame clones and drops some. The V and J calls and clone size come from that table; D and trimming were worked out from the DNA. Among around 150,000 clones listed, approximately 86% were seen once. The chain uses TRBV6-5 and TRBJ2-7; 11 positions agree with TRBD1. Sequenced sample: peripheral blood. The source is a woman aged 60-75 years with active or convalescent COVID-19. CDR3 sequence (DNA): TGTGCCAGCAGGGACAGGGGGCCCTACGAGCAGTACTTC. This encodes CASRDRGPYEQYF.